This T cell receptor beta chain was obtained from a study of T cell changes during pregnancy in multiple sclerosis. The germline gives CDR1 SNHLY, CDR2 FYNNEI. This CDR3 spans 14 amino acids. Unmatched junction bases numbered 5, after V lost 4 bases and J lost 7 bases. The protocol was immunoSEQ multiplex PCR, while the TCRdb copy is restricted to in-frame clones and leaves out a portion. The sample gives over 100,000 clones, 92% of which show up once; about 1.5% is in the top ten. J is TRBJ1-5 and V is TRBV2; 9 nucleotides agree with TRBD1. The clonotype originates from a female donor with multiple sclerosis, enrolled in a pregnancy study. The specimen comprised peripheral blood, sampled in the third trimester of pregnancy. For the CDR3, the DNA is TGTGCCAGCAGTGTCGGGACAGGGCAACAGCCCCAGCATTTT. Translating gives CASSVGTGQQPQHF. Using reference TRBV2 and TRBJ1-5 for the parts outside the CDR3, the full variable domain is EPEVTQTPSHQVTQMGQEVILRCVPISNHLYFYWYRQILGQKVEFLVSFYNNEISEKSEIFDDQFSVERPDGSNFTLKIRSTKLEDSAMYFCASSVGTGQQPQHFGDGTRLSIL.